This T cell receptor beta chain was sequenced in a study of T cell responses to AZD1222 COVID-19 vaccine. Study in general: Second-dose groups at about 4 or about 12 weeks were pooled.

As regards this clone: Its antigen is unidentified.

CDR3 length equals 11 residues. The ends were cut back, 2 bases at V and 8 bases at J, with 6 bases in the middle. The germline CDR1 and CDR2 sequences are MNHNY and SVGAGI (reference sequence). The protocol was immunoSEQ multiplex PCR, while the TCRdb copy is restricted to in-frame clones and leaves out a portion. In the table there are 200,000 or so clones, 94% of which are singletons. Findings and limits, study-wide: Per reports, nearly half of all spike-specific TCRs target regions that are unmutated in variants. Clonal diversity was possibly underestimated, and the donors were mostly white British, with more females. Distributed over spike, vaccine-associated CD4 TCRs predominated at 160-218 and 743-854.

This specimen consisted of peripheral blood, obtained on day 0 of AZD1222 vaccination. The sequence derives from an adult in good health. The chain employs TRBV6-6 and TRBJ1-1; D not certain. CDR3 sequence: CASSYRGEAFF. The CDR3 nucleotides read TGTGCCAGCAGTTACCGAGGGGAAGCTTTCTTT.